This entry concerns a single TCR beta chain. The data were taken from a study of blood T cell repertoires in COVID-19. Generated by immunoSEQ multiplex PCR, the TCRdb table keeps only in-frame clones and is missing some. The sample has under 400,000 clones; about 90% are singletons. Germline values: CDR1 LNHDA, CDR2 SQIVND (reference sequence). The CDR3 is made up of 15 amino acids. Trimming took off 2 bases at V and 0 bases at J, with 8 bases between the two ends. The specimen was peripheral blood. The receptor was derived from a man aged 18 to 30 with active or convalescent COVID-19. This chain uses TRBV19 with TRBJ1-3, with unresolved D. Here the CDR3 reads CASSILRDSGNTIYF. DNA of the CDR3: TGTGCCAGTAGTATACTGAGGGACTCTGGAAACACCATATATTTT.